A single TCR beta chain is shown here with its context. The antigen it binds to is not known. Per-base qualities were not stored, and no clone one base away is much larger. This sample stems from a study of cytomegalovirus exposure and HLA in healthy donors (dated by TCRdb to 2015 to 2018). Broadly, across the study: An earlier analysis of approximately 640 of the donors reported 250 to 300 Gb of sequence data and more than 90 million unique TCR beta sequences from about 200 million T cells. A separate validation cohort of roughly 110 different subjects was used in addition to the roughly 700-subject first cohort. In the later analysis, no new phenotypic data were used to find candidate immune exposures; instead, reliance was placed on TCR beta sequences and their occurrence across donors. Donor age, sex, ethnicity and CMV serostatus were collected together with the repertoire data. A later genetic analysis took genome-wide SNP genotypes for about 55% of the 666 donors and used that subset as a discovery cohort. Among the roughly 400 genotyped donors, 75% to 90% belonged to the genetic ancestry cluster associated with self-reported Caucasian donors. In a later analysis, previously published TCR beta repertoires from hundreds of donors were re-analyzed and high-resolution HLA genotyping was added so that TCR occurrence patterns could be studied. The aim of the study was to test whether cataloging public T cell receptors could identify signatures of past pathogen exposure. Both class I and class II loci were covered by HLA typing, at four-digit resolution. To decide whether each TCR beta V gene segment behaved as functional or pseudogenic, an earlier analysis of some 570 of the donors relied on high-throughput TCR beta sequencing. Roughly 320 gigabases of sequencing data and around 88 million unique TCR sequences made up an early release that covered over 550 HLA-typed donors. Roughly 5 DR-DQ haplotypes were handled as single units for association and clustering because linkage in the cohort was strong. To predict cytomegalovirus infection status, the study brought together high-throughput TCR immunosequencing, statistical association of individual TCRs with disease status, and machine learning. Typing coverage differed by locus: A, B, C, DRB1 and DQB1 were typed in roughly 620-630 donors, DQA1 in 522, DPA1 in some 570, and DPB1 in 450 to 480. Among about 390 genotyped donors of the cohort, an average of about 240,000 unique TCR beta nucleotide sequences were sequenced per donor, around 18% of them non-productive. The study profiled the T cell repertoires of 666 subjects by immunosequencing and related them to cytomegalovirus serostatus. All discovery cohort repertoires had been generated using a single sequencing platform. The investigation overall reported the following: The authors suggested that the approach could potentially be generalized to other disease states and immunological phenotypes. The presence/absence analyses assumed that sequencing depth was roughly uniform across donors, and that assumption may not be true. Across donors, most TCR sequences were observed very rarely, whereas some public TCRs were present in many individuals. Because counts were too low, under 20 rarely observed V segments, including chromosome 9 orphons, were left out of the earlier analysis of several hundred of the donors. In both the original and validation cohorts, the classifier was reported to diagnose cytomegalovirus status with high specificity and sensitivity. The study listed 164 TCR beta chains as associated with cytomegalovirus. Most CMV-associated TCR beta chains appeared to be HLA-restricted in a later analysis, and the HLA associations seemed to be driven largely by CMV exposure. Because HLA typing was unavailable for some donors at each locus, only the typed subset was used in association tests. In a later analysis, 16,951 TCR beta sequences were associated with specific HLA alleles at a false discovery rate of 0.05. Immune exposure information for the cohort was limited to CMV serostatus. Linkage disequilibrium might explain the correlated functional status among segregating V segments, but an unknown experimental factor could not be ruled out. When HLA alleles, especially DR and DQ, strongly co-occurred, TCR associations were difficult to assign to individual alleles. In a later analysis, HLA-associated TCR beta chains showed more clonal expansion and lower generation probabilities than non-associated chains that were equally common. V-gene and J-gene trimming of TCR beta chains was associated with a missense DCLRE1C variant in a later genetic analysis, and the association was replicated in an independent cohort. This cohort had only TCR beta chains sequenced, and the lack of alpha or paired-chain data limited which features could be detected. In an earlier analysis of about 600 of the donors, most TCR beta V segments appeared in productive rearrangements about 90% or about 30% of the time, broadly matching IMGT annotations. A further reported finding was that TCR beta sequences accurately predicted the HLA-A and HLA-B alleles for most subjects in the first cohort. A cluster of highly shared sequence variants was judged likely to be a technical artifact of the sequencing pipeline. According to a later genetic analysis, donors in an Asian-associated ancestry cluster had fewer N-insertions in productive TCRs than the approximately 710-donor mean. In a later analysis, the rate of TCR association differed among HLA loci, with DRB1 alleles having the most associated TCRs and HLA-C alleles having the fewest. In vitro tests confirmed that three of the cytomegalovirus-associated TCR beta chains recognize cytomegalovirus antigens. Because the 87-base-pair reads could not distinguish some IMGT-functional V segments, including TRBV6-2 and TRBV6-3, those segments were excluded. Several of the top co-occurrence clusters appeared to be linked to parvovirus B19, influenza, CMV and Epstein-Barr virus, according to a later analysis.

The germline V end is reduced by 4 bases and the J end by 5 bases; junction bases left unmatched: 1. CDR1 and CDR2 were assigned from the germline V gene as SQVTM and ANQGSEA. The CDR3 holds 11 amino acids from the cysteine to the phenylalanine. Just CDR3 DNA is preserved here, 33 bases in frame from base 1. Library method: the immunoSEQ multiplex PCR assay. A mixture of 60 forward primers for TCR Vbeta segments and 13 reverse primers for TCR Jbeta segments was used in the multiplex PCR. The CDR3 region of rearranged TCR beta genes was amplified from genomic DNA with a multiplex PCR assay. The Illumina HiSeq System was used to sequence the amplified TCR beta libraries as 87-base-pair reads. Processing in the source paper ran as follows. Across the 640 or so repertoires, a later analysis counted some 80 million unique TCR beta chains, approximately 10 million of which were shared by at least two donors. Raw reads were error-corrected and collapsed into unique sequences with a nearest-neighbor algorithm that merged closely related sequences to remove PCR and sequencing errors. Alignment of CDR3 sequences to IMGT reference sequences was used to assign V, D and J gene segments. Each retained sequence needed at least a six-nucleotide match to both a V gene segment and a J gene segment. A rearrangement counted as productive if the CDR3 had no stop codons and remained in frame with V and J, and every other rearrangement counted as non-productive. Following IMGT convention, CDR3 was defined as the stretch from the second conserved V-encoded cysteine to the conserved J-encoded phenylalanine. The earlier analysis of fewer than 750 of the donors excluded sequences that lacked an unambiguous match to a single V gene segment. In an earlier analysis of more than 500 of the donors, a V segment was called functional when productive rearrangements were above 56.7%, and segregating when the standard deviation between donors exceeded 5%. To diagnose cytomegalovirus status from the catalog of TCR beta chain sequences, a statistical classification framework was built. In a later analysis, V and J genes were assigned by comparing TCR nucleotide sequences against IMGT/GENE-DB human TR gene sequences. The TCRdist pipeline was used in a later analysis to assign CDR3 sequences and most-parsimonious VDJ recombination scenarios. In a later analysis, each TCR beta chain was defined by its CDR3 amino acid sequence together with its V-gene family, and reads without a unique V-gene family were excluded. A later analysis removed 550 to 700 highly shared, low-generation-probability nucleotide sequences to deal with suspected cross-contamination and a sequencing artifact. A later analysis calculated a clonal expansion index for each public chain from normalized within-repertoire ranks of inferred template counts. In a later analysis, generation probabilities were computed using a VDJ recombination model fitted to out-of-frame rearrangements, and the results were checked against IGoR. A later analysis scored TCR-TCR, TCR-HLA and TCR-CMV co-occurrence with hypergeometric tests, applying a repertoire-size bias correction to TCR pairs. To estimate false discovery rates, a later analysis permuted the HLA or CMV assignments 20 times. In a later analysis, co-occurring TCRs were grouped using DBSCAN, and TCRdist sequence similarity was added for clustering within HLA-allele-positive subsets. For co-occurrence clustering, repertoires with fewer than 30,000 or more than 120,000 public chains were excluded, along with four to six repertoires with anomalous nucleotide sharing. TCRdb retrieved this table from immuneACCESS and kept in-frame rearrangements only. Not all clones are present; in checked studies, unresolved V genes account for under half, and no reason is known for the remainder. That table furnishes V, J and clone size, whereas the DNA furnished D and trimming. The sample records under 200,000 clones, roughly 80% of which are singletons. The biggest ten clones account for around 5% of the sample.

The cohort was made up of around 720 healthy bone marrow donors. All cohort members were sampled while nominally healthy, although unrecorded immune exposures were likely present. The donor was CMV seronegative and belonged to the group of more than 300 seronegative cohort members. A peripheral blood sample was collected from each donor, and TCR beta sequencing was performed on peripheral blood mononuclear cells. The Qiagen DNeasy Blood Extraction Kit was used to extract genomic DNA from the blood cell samples. Sample: PBMCs. This clonotype was obtained from a young man in good health and CMV-seronegative. The chain uses TRBV29-1 and TRBJ1-2; a stretch of 7 junction bases matches TRBD1. This receptor has the CDR3 CSVARGYGYTF. The DNA is TGCAGCGTTGCCAGGGGGTATGGCTACACCTTC.